Presented here are 13 T cell receptor beta chains from one specimen sequenced in a study of Graves' ophthalmopathy and Graves' hyperthyroidism. Amplification targeted the TCR beta CDR3 regions, with RNA transcripts as the source material. First-round RT-PCR used HTBI primers; second-round multiplex PCR followed. TCRdb re-analysed the multiplex PCR reads in MiXCR, keeping a single row per CDR3 protein. The sample lists about 590,000 distinct CDR3 sequences, approximately 35% occurring once. Sequencing was done on a sample of peripheral blood or thyroid tissue (not recorded which). Receptor source: an adult man with Graves' hyperthyroidism.

The sample holds many counts of this clonotype. The chain carries TRBV20-1 and TRBJ1-2; 9 bases align to TRBD1. CDR1 is DFQATT and CDR2 is SNEGSKA in the germline V gene (reference sequence). This CDR3 comprises 15 residues. Unmatched junction bases numbered 11, after V lost 4 bases and J lost 5 bases. CDR3 DNA: TGCAGTGCTAACCAAAGACAGGGGGGAACATATGGCTACACCTTC. It translates to CSANQRQGGTYGYTF.

The DNA for the CDR3 is TGCAGTGAATTAGGGCTCGGCTACGAGCAGTACTTC. This encodes CSELGLGYEQYF. The genes are TRBV20-1 and TRBJ2-7; no definite D call. CDR1 and CDR2 from the germline V gene are DFQATT and SNEGSKA (reference sequence). V was cut by 7 bases and J by 3 bases, with 13 bases left in between. The CDR3 has 12 residues.

This chain joins TRBV3-1 and TRBJ2-5; 7 bases align to TRBD2. V trimming: 0 bases; J trimming: 7 bases; junction bases outside the gene matches: 8. The CDR3 length is 15 residues. Germline assignment: CDR1 LGHDT and CDR2 YNNKEL (reference sequence). CDR3 coding DNA: TGTGCCAGCAGCCAAGATAGGGCTAGCGGTGGGACCCAGTACTTC. It codes for CASSQDRASGGTQYF.

The table lists this clonotype with many counts. The rearrangement joins TRBV2 to TRBJ1-2, with TRBD1 identical over 7 bases. The length of the CDR3 is 15 residues. Per the germline V gene, CDR1 is SNHLY and CDR2 is FYNNEI. The V gene end was trimmed by 4 bases and the J gene end by 0 bases; junction bases not matched to a gene: 5. The CDR3 sequence is CASSGTGTANYGYTF. CDR3 bases: TGTGCCAGCAGTGGGACAGGAACCGCTAACTATGGCTACACCTTC.

As for this clonotype: The junction differs from germline at one of its ends, possibly a read error. This chain joins TRBV5-1 and TRBJ1-2; D gene unclear. The length of the CDR3 is 13 residues. In germline, CDR1 is SGHRS, CDR2 YFSETQ. In DNA form, the CDR3 reads TGTGCCAGCAGCAGATACGGGAACTATGGCTACACCTTC. It is translated as CASSRYGNYGYTF.

This chain joins TRBV20-1 and TRBJ2-7, with 9 bases lining up with TRBD2. CDR3 length: 11 residues. The germline gives CDR1 DFQATT, CDR2 SNEGSKA (reference sequence). Germline trimming cut 5 bases from V and 9 bases from J; bases unmatched to any gene: 5. The CDR3 DNA reads as TGCAGTGCTGGGAGAGCGGGGGGGCAGTACTTC. The encoded protein is CSAGRAGGQYF.

The V and J genes are TRBV7-9 and TRBJ2-7; the D is unclear. In germline, CDR1 is SEHNR, CDR2 FQNEAQ (reference sequence). Deletions cut 0 bases from V and 0 bases from J, with 9 bases between. CDR3 length: 15 amino acids. This CDR3 is CASSLASVSSYEQYF. CDR3 DNA: TGTGCCAGCAGCTTAGCAAGCGTTAGCTCCTACGAGCAGTACTTC.

This clonotype was counted a few times. This sequence joins TRBV24-1 and TRBJ2-6; 10 positions match TRBD1. V trimming: 10 bases; J trimming: 0 bases; junction bases outside the gene matches: 8. The CDR3 spans 17 residues. Germline V CDR1 and CDR2: KGHDR, SFDVKD. CDR3 nucleotides: TGTGCCACTCGTCCCGGGACAGGGGACTCTGGGGCCAACGTCCTGACTTTC. Translation: CATRPGTGDSGANVLTF.

As for this clonotype: Given a much more abundant clone one base away, this may be a read error. This chain uses TRBV20-1 with TRBJ1-3; 7 nucleotides match TRBD1. Germline lookup yields CDR1 DFQATT and CDR2 SNEGSKA (reference sequence). This CDR3 region has 16 residues. For the CDR3, the DNA is TGCGGTGCGGAGGAGACAGGGACTCGCTCTGGAAACACCATATATTTT. Protein product: CGAEETGTRSGNTIYF.

The genes are TRBV10-3 and TRBJ2-7, with D possibly matching TRBD2 (6 bases). Germline V gives CDR1 ENHRY, CDR2 SYGVKD. V gave up 5 bases and J gave up 3 bases, with 17 bases separating them. The CDR3 loop spans 15 amino acids. CDR3 region: CAISQTRVLGYEQYF. The CDR3 DNA sequence: TGTGCCATCAGTCAGACTAGAGTCCTTGGCTACGAGCAGTACTTC.

The chain employs TRBV29-1 and TRBJ1-2; 8 nucleotides align to TRBD1. V gave up 6 bases and J gave up 0 bases; unmatched junction bases: 9. The CDR3 length is 15 residues. CDR1 is SQVTM and CDR2 is ANQGSEA in the germline V gene. CDR3 coding DNA: TGCAGCGTAGGACAGGGCTTGAACACTAACTATGGCTACACCTTC. This gives the protein CSVGQGLNTNYGYTF.

This clonotype was counted ten times or more. The rearrangement uses TRBV19 and TRBJ1-4, with 8 bases fitting TRBD1. The CDR3 is made up of 15 amino acids. V lost 3 bases and J lost 7; bases outside the gene matches: 7. The germline V gene has CDR1 LNHDA and CDR2 SQIVND (reference sequence). CDR3 in amino acids: CASSIVPTGGEKLFF. CDR3 nucleotides: TGTGCCAGTAGTATTGTTCCCACAGGGGGTGAAAAACTGTTTTTT.

The V call is TRBV20-1, the J call TRBJ1-2, with 10 bases fitting TRBD1. The CDR3 extends over 17 amino acids. From germline, CDR1 is DFQATT and CDR2 SNEGSKA (reference sequence). The trim removed 3 bases at V and 8 bases at J, leaving 18 bases unmatched. CDR3 in amino acids: CSARRRNRQGAFYGYTF. CDR3 DNA sequence: TGCAGTGCTAGGAGAAGGAACCGACAGGGGGCATTCTACGGCTACACCTTC.